This T cell receptor (beta chain) derives from a study of blood T cells in healthy people across ages. With a J-beta primer mix and a sample-barcoded 5' primer, a second PCR ran roughly 7 to 11 cycles. CDR3-containing paired-end reads numbering at least 2.5 million came from each sample. TCRdb reanalysed the 5' RACE reads using MiXCR and keeps one entry per CDR3 protein. The sample lists roughly 730,000 distinct CDR3 sequences; about 56% were seen once. The J segment lost 2 bases and the V segment lost 9 bases, leaving 11 bases of the junction unmatched. The CDR3 has 15 residues. Germline lookup yields CDR1 SNHLY and CDR2 FYNNEI. This clonotype was detected only a few times. Its specificity is not known. Study-wide results and caveats: A roughly linear fall in TCR beta diversity per million T cells was seen with increasing age.

The chain recombines TRBV2 with TRBJ2-5; 8 nucleotides align to TRBD1. Material for sequencing was blood. The TCR comes from a man in his forties in good health. The CDR3 sequence: CARKEDRGKQETQYF. DNA of the CDR3: TGTGCCAGGAAGGAAGACAGGGGAAAACAAGAGACCCAGTACTTC.